The rows below give T cell receptor beta chains drawn from one sample of a study of blood T cell repertoires in COVID-19. This table comes from immunoSEQ multiplex PCR, and its TCRdb copy is limited to in-frame clones, with some not included. The table shows around 310,000 clones, with 88% occurring only once. The specimen was peripheral blood. These receptors all come from a woman aged 45 to 65 with active or convalescent COVID-19. The CDR3 runs from the conserved cysteine through the conserved F or W. Each record gives: CDR3 DNA, CDR3 protein, J gene, D gene, clone size, V gene. D genes are given only for firm matches. Clone sizes are given selectively: once, few, many, or a class where the clone is expanded.

TGTGCCACCAGCAGATCAGGCACTGAAGCTTTCTTT CATSRSGTEAFF TRBJ1-1 . . TRBV15
TGTGCCAGCAGCCCTTTTAGGACAGGGAGTAATGAAAAACTGTTTTTT CASSPFRTGSNEKLFF TRBJ1-4 TRBD1 . TRBV3-1/TRBV3-2
TGCGCCAGCAGCTTGGAAAACGAGGTGGATACGCAGTATTTT CASSLENEVDTQYF TRBJ2-3 . . TRBV5-1
TGCGCCAGCAGCGTAATGAGCGGGGTCCCCACAGATACGCAGTATTTT CASSVMSGVPTDTQYF TRBJ2-3 TRBD2 . TRBV5-1
TGTGCCAGCTCACCCGGGACAGAGAATGAAAAACTGTTTTTT CASSPGTENEKLFF TRBJ1-4 TRBD1 once TRBV18
TGCGCCAGCAGCCTTCCAGGGACAGGGCTTAATGAAAAACTGTTTTTT CASSLPGTGLNEKLFF TRBJ1-4 TRBD1 . TRBV4-1
TGTGCCATCAGTGGGGCCTATAGTGGAGACGGGATCTACACAGATACGCAGTATTTT CAISGAYSGDGIYTDTQYF TRBJ2-3 . once TRBV10-3
TGTGCCACCAGTGAGCCAGTCTCAGGGGGGACAGATACGCAGTATTTT CATSEPVSGGTDTQYF TRBJ2-3 . . TRBV24-1
TGTGCCACCAGTGGGACTAGCGGCTACGAGCAGTACTTC CATSGTSGYEQYF TRBJ2-7 TRBD2 . TRBV15
TGCGCCAGCAGCTTGGCCCTTGGGGGCAACGCGGCTTTCTTT CASSLALGGNAAFF TRBJ1-1 . . TRBV5-1
TGTGCCAGCAGCTCCGGGACAGGGGTTTTTTATGAGCAGTTCTTC CASSSGTGVFYEQFF TRBJ2-1 TRBD1 . TRBV28
TGTGCCTGGAGTATGGGGGCGCGGACAGATACGCAGTATTTT CAWSMGARTDTQYF TRBJ2-3 . . TRBV30
TGCGCCAGCAGCCCCGGACAGGGGAAAGAGACCCAGTACTTC CASSPGQGKETQYF TRBJ2-5 TRBD1 . TRBV5-1
TGTGCCAGCAGTTATAGTAGTGCGGGGGTCGGGGAGCTGTTTTTT CASSYSSAGVGELFF TRBJ2-2 TRBD2 few TRBV6-2/TRBV6-3
TGTGCCACCAGTGAAGGTCAGGTGGGGGGAGAGACCCAGTACTTC CATSEGQVGGETQYF TRBJ2-5 . . TRBV24-1
TGTGCCAGCAGGGAAGGGCCGGGGGGCAATCAGCCCCAGCATTTT CASREGPGGNQPQHF TRBJ1-5 . . TRBV27
TGTGCCAGCAGTACCGGGACAGGGGGCTCTGGGGCCAACGTCCTGACTTTC CASSTGTGGSGANVLTF TRBJ2-6 TRBD1 . TRBV27
TGTGCCACCCGGGACAAACCTAATCAGCCCCAGCATTTT CATRDKPNQPQHF TRBJ1-5 . . TRBV19
TGTGCCAGCAGCCACAAGAACACTGAAGCTTTCTTT CASSHKNTEAFF TRBJ1-1 . . TRBV6-5
TGCGCCAGCAGCCCCTGGGGCCAGTATACTGAAGCTTTCTTT CASSPWGQYTEAFF TRBJ1-1 . . TRBV5-1
TGTGCTAGTGGTTTGGTACACAAGCGGGGGAATCATTCGGATTCCACAGATACGCAGTATTTT CASGLVHKRGNHSDSTDTQYF TRBJ2-3 TRBD2 . TRBV12-5
TGTGCCTGGGCCAGGGGTAACTATGGCTACACCTTC CAWARGNYGYTF TRBJ1-2 . . TRBV30
TGTGCCAGCAGCCTGACAGGGGAGGAGTACGAGCAGTACTTC CASSLTGEEYEQYF TRBJ2-7 TRBD1 . TRBV11-1
TGTGTAGTCGGGACTAGCGTGAGAGAGACCCAGTACTTC CVVGTSVRETQYF TRBJ2-5 TRBD2 . TRBV10-3
TGTGCCAGCAGGACCGACCCGGGGGGCTACAATGAGCAGTTCTTC CASRTDPGGYNEQFF TRBJ2-1 TRBD2 . TRBV28
TGCGCCAGCAGCCACAGGGCGACAGTCGCTAACTATGGCTACACCTTC CASSHRATVANYGYTF TRBJ1-2 . . TRBV10-1
TGTGCCTGGAGTGATTTCGGACTAAACTATGGCTACACCTTC CAWSDFGLNYGYTF TRBJ1-2 . . TRBV30
TGCGCCAGCAGCTTGGTAGCGGGAGCACTCTACGAGCAGTACTTC CASSLVAGALYEQYF TRBJ2-7 TRBD2 . TRBV5-1
TGTGCCAGCAGCTTTCAGGGGCGCACAGATACGCAGTATTTT CASSFQGRTDTQYF TRBJ2-3 . . TRBV5-6
TGCGCCAGCAGCCAAGTAGACTCCTCACACCTCACAGATACGCAGTATTTT CASSQVDSSHLTDTQYF TRBJ2-3 . . TRBV4-3
TGTGCCAGCAGTTCAGGGGGTACCTACGAGCAGTACTTC CASSSGGTYEQYF TRBJ2-7 TRBD1 . TRBV12-3/TRBV12-4
TGTGCCACCAGTGATACGGGGGGCTCCTACGAGCAGTACTTC CATSDTGGSYEQYF TRBJ2-7 TRBD2 . TRBV24-1
TGTGCCAGTGCGGACAGGTCGACTTATAGCAATCAGCCCCAGCATTTT CASADRSTYSNQPQHF TRBJ1-5 TRBD1 few TRBV28
TGTGCCAGCAGCCAAGCAACAGACACAGATACGCAGTATTTT CASSQATDTDTQYF TRBJ2-3 . . TRBV4-2
TGTGCCAGCAGTCTCCGAGGAAGGCGGGGAACTGAAGCTTTCTTT CASSLRGRRGTEAFF TRBJ1-1 . few TRBV7-2
TGTGCTAGTGGTTTGGAGGCGGGGAGGGCGGGAGAGCAGTACTTC CASGLEAGRAGEQYF TRBJ2-7 TRBD2 . TRBV12-5
TGTGCCAGCAGTGAAACAGCCGGTAGCACAGATACGCAGTATTTT CASSETAGSTDTQYF TRBJ2-3 . . TRBV2
TGTGCCAGCAGCTCTAGGGGGCCGACTAATGAAAAACTGTTTTTT CASSSRGPTNEKLFF TRBJ1-4 TRBD1 . TRBV7-2
TGTGCCAGCACCCCAAGGACAGGGGGCAGGTACGAGCAGTACTTC CASTPRTGGRYEQYF TRBJ2-7 TRBD1 . TRBV6-5